Detailed here is one T cell receptor (beta chain). The sample originates from a study of identical twins. MiXCR, run by TCRdb on the 5' RACE reads, gives a single entry per CDR3 protein. This table holds some 1,600,000 distinct CDR3 sequences, less than 35% found once. This CDR3 spans 15 amino acids. In germline, CDR1 is MNHNY, CDR2 SVGAGI (reference sequence). This sequence originates from a newborn girl in good health. Material: cord blood. The genes are TRBV6-6 and TRBJ2-5, with D possibly being TRBD1 (6 bases). The closer fit of TRBJ2-1 to the DNA end suggests the J call may be wrong. CDR3 loop: CASSSRQDLQETQFF. In DNA form, the CDR3 reads TGTGCCAGCAGTTCGAGACAGGACCTCCAAGAGACCCAGTTCTTC.